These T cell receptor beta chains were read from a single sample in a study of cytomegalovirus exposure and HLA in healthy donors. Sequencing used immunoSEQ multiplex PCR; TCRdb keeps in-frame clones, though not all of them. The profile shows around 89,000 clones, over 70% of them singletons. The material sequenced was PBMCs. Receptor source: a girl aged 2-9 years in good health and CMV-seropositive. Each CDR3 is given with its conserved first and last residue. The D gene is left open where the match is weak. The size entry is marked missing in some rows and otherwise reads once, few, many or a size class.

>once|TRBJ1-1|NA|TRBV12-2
TGTGCAAGTCGCCTCCACCGGGACAGGGGAGTCGACACTGAAGCTTTCTTT
CASRLHRDRGVDTEAFF
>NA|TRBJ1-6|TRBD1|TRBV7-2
TGTGCCAGCAGTTTAAGACCGGGACAGGGAAATAGTAATTCACCCCTCCACTTT
CASSLRPGQGNSNSPLHF
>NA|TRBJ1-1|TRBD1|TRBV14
TGTGCCAGCAGCCACCCGGGACAGGGCCCCCTGGGGGAAGCTTTCTTT
CASSHPGQGPLGEAFF
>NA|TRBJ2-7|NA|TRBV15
TGTGCCACCAGCGCTTCTAGCGTCCCGTCCTACGAGCAGTACTTC
CATSASSVPSYEQYF
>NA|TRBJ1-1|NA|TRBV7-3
TGTGCCAGCAGTCCAGGGCACAGCAATATGAACACTGAAGCTTTCTTT
CASSPGHSNMNTEAFF
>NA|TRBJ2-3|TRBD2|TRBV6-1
TGTGCCAGCAGTGAACCCTCAGGCGCGGGAGCAAGAGATACGCAGTATTTT
CASSEPSGAGARDTQYF
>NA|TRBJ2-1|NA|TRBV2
TGTGCCAGCAGTGAGCAGGGTGGCCTGGGCAATGAGCAGTTCTTC
CASSEQGGLGNEQFF
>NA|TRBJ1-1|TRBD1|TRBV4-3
TGCGCCAGCACCTTAGGGGGCAGTAACACTGAAGCTTTCTTT
CASTLGGSNTEAFF
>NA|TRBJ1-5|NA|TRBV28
TGTGCCAGCAGTTTCGCCGGGTATAGCAATCAGCCCCAGCATTTT
CASSFAGYSNQPQHF
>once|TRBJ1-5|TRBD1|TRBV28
TGTGCCAGCAGCTTGCTAGGGGGACAGGGGAGCGGGAAACTCAATCAGCCCCAGCATTTT
CASSLLGGQGSGKLNQPQHF
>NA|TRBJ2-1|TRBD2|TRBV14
TGTGCCAGCAGCCAAGTACTTAGCGGGAGTGACGAGCAGTTCTTC
CASSQVLSGSDEQFF
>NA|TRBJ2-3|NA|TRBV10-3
TGTGCCATCAGTGAGGGAGGGCGGGATACGCAGTATTTT
CAISEGGRDTQYF
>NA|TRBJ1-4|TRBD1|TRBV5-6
TGTGCCAGCAGCTCAGACAGGGACGAGGCGCAGGAAAAACTGTTTTTT
CASSSDRDEAQEKLFF
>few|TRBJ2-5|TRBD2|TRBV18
TGTGCCAGCTCACCAGGACTAGAGGAGACCCAGTACTTC
CASSPGLEETQYF
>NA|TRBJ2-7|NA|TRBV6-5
TGTGCCAGCAGCCGACAGCCTACAGCGTCCTATGAGCAGTACTTC
CASSRQPTASYEQYF
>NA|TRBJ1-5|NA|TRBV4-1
TGCGCCAGCAGCCAAGCCTGGCAGGGTGGCAATCAGCCCCAGCATTTT
CASSQAWQGGNQPQHF
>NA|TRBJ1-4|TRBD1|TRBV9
TGTGCCAGCAGCGTACACAGGGGGACCTTAACTAATGAAAAACTGTTTTTT
CASSVHRGTLTNEKLFF
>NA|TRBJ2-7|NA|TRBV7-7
TGTGCTAGCAGCTTAGCGGCAGGCGAATCCTACGAGCAGTACTTC
CASSLAAGESYEQYF
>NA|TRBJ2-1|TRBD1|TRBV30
TGTGCCTGGAGTGTTGTCACCGGACAGGGGGCGCACAATGAGCAGTTCTTC
CAWSVVTGQGAHNEQFF
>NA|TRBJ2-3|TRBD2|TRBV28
TGTGCCAGCAGCCCTATACTAGCGGGAGTTACAGATACGCAGTATTTT
CASSPILAGVTDTQYF
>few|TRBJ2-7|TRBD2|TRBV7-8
TGTGCCAGCAGTCGAAGCGGGAGGGCCTACGAGCAGTACTTC
CASSRSGRAYEQYF
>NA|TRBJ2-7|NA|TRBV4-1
TGCGCCAGCAGCCAAGATCGCGCCTACAGGAATTTAGGTGAGCAGTACTTC
CASSQDRAYRNLGEQYF
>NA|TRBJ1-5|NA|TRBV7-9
TGTGCCAGCAGCTTAGAATCAGGGGCGAATCAGCCCCAGCATTTT
CASSLESGANQPQHF
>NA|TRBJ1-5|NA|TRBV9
TGTGCCAGCAGCGTCGGCGGAGGCAATCAGCCCCAGCATTTT
CASSVGGGNQPQHF
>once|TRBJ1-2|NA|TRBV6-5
TGTGCCAGCAGTTACGAAGCATTCTCTAACTATGGCTACACCTTC
CASSYEAFSNYGYTF
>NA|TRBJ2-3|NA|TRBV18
TGTGCCAGCTCTCTTTCCTATACGCAGTATTTT
CASSLSYTQYF
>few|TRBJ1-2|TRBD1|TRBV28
TGTGCCAGCACCCCAGGGGGGACCCCTGACTATGGCTACACCTTC
CASTPGGTPDYGYTF
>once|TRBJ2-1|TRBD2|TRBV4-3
TGCGCCAGCAGCCCCGGCGCGGGAGCGTATGAGCAGTTCTTC
CASSPGAGAYEQFF
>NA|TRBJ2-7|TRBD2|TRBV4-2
TGTGCCAGCAGCCAAGACCAAGCGACTAGCGGCTACGAGCAGTACTTC
CASSQDQATSGYEQYF
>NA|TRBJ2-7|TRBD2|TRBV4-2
TGTGCCAGCAGCCAAGGGACTAGCGGACCCTACGAGCAGTACTTC
CASSQGTSGPYEQYF
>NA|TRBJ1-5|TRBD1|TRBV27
TGTGCCAGCATGGGACAGGGAAGGGGTCAGCCCCAGCATTTT
CASMGQGRGQPQHF
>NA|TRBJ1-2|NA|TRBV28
TGTGCCAGCAGTTTTTTGCGAACTAACTATGGCTACACCTTC
CASSFLRTNYGYTF
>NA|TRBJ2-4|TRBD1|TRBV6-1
TGTGCCAGCAGTGAACAGCCTACAGGGGCCCAAAACCTAGCCAAAAACATTCAGTACTTC
CASSEQPTGAQNLAKNIQYF
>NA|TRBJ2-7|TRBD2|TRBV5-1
TGCGCCAGCAGCTTCTCACTAGCGGGAGTCTACGAGCAGTACTTC
CASSFSLAGVYEQYF
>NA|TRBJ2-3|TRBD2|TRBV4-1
TGCGCCAGCAGCCAAGAGACTAGCGGGAGTCGAACAGATACGCAGTATTTT
CASSQETSGSRTDTQYF
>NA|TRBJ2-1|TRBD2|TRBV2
TGTGCCAGCAGCCGCCCCAGCGGGGACTACAATGAGCAGTTCTTC
CASSRPSGDYNEQFF
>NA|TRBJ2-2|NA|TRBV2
TGTGCCAGCCCCGGGCCAGGGGATAACGGGGAGCTGTTTTTT
CASPGPGDNGELFF
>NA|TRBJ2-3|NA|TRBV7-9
TGTGCCAGCAGCGCCCAGGGGATAAGCACAGATACGCAGTATTTT
CASSAQGISTDTQYF
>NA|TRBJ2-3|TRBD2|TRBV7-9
TGTGCCAGCAGCTTATCCGGACTAGCGGGCACAGATACGCAGTATTTT
CASSLSGLAGTDTQYF
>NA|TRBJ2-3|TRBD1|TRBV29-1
TGCAGCGTAGCCCTGATGACAGGGAGACGGAGCACAGATACGCAGTATTTT
CSVALMTGRRSTDTQYF
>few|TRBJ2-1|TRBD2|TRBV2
TGTGCCAGCAGTGCAGTAAGCGGGGGTGAGCAGTTCTTC
CASSAVSGGEQFF
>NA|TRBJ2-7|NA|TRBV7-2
TGTGCCAGCACCAACCTCCCCGGGACAACGTCCTCCGAGCAGTACTTT
CASTNLPGTTSSEQYF
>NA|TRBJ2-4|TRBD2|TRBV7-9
TGTGCCAGCAGCTTAACGGGAGGCCACAAAAACATTCAGTACTTC
CASSLTGGHKNIQYF
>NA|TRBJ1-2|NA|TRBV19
TGTGCCAGTAAAAAGACACCCCGGGAGGCAGGAGACTATGGCTACACCTTC
CASKKTPREAGDYGYTF
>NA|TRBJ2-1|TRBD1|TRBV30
TGTGCCTGGGATCCCGGACAGGGCCCATACAATGAGCAGTTCTTC
CAWDPGQGPYNEQFF
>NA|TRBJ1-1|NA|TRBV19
TGTGCCAGCCGGACAGAGGGGGACACTGAAGCTTTCTTT
CASRTEGDTEAFF
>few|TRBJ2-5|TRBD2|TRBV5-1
TGCGCCAGCAGCTTGGGACTAGCGGGAATAGGGGAGACCCAGTACTTC
CASSLGLAGIGETQYF
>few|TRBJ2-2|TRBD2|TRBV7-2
TGTGCCAGCAGGACTAGCGGGGGGAACACCGGGGAGCTGTTTTTT
CASRTSGGNTGELFF
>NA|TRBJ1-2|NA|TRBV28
TGTGCCAGCAGTTTAGAATTCGCCGGGAATAATGGCTACACCTTC
CASSLEFAGNNGYTF
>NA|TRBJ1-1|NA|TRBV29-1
TGCAGCGTTGTCCGCGAACTCACGGGAGTCACTGAAGCTTTCTTT
CSVVRELTGVTEAFF
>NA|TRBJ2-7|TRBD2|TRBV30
TGTGCCTGGACTCGGACTAGCGGGCTTTCCTACGAGCAGTACTTC
CAWTRTSGLSYEQYF
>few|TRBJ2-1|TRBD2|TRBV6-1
TGTGCCAGCTCAGTCGATTGGCGGGAGGACGAGCAGTTCTTC
CASSVDWREDEQFF
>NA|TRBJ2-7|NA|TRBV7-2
TGTGCCAGCAGCTTAGGAGCTATTCCCTCCTACGAGCAGTACTTC
CASSLGAIPSYEQYF
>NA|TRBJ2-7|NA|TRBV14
TGTGCCAGCAGCCAAGATCTCCCCTACGAGCAGTACTTC
CASSQDLPYEQYF
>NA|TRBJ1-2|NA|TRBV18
TGTGCCAGCTCAACCACCCGGGGGGAGGCTGGCTACACCTTC
CASSTTRGEAGYTF
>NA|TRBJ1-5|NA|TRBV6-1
TGTGCCAGCAGTGAGACTAAGGGTCCCCAGCCCCAGCATTTT
CASSETKGPQPQHF